This TCR beta chain was recovered during a study of CD8 T cells in ankylosing spondylitis. The V end lost 0 bases, the J end lost 7 bases, and 9 bases lay between the germline ends. The CDR3 sequence is 13 residues long. The germline V gene encodes CDR1 SGHTA and CDR2 FQGNSA. Study results and limitations: Blood of patients with ankylosing spondylitis appeared to be characterized by a TCR beta motif of several highly homologous variants. In ankylosing spondylitis patients, matched synovial fluid reportedly showed significant enrichment of disease-linked clones. Disease-associated clones were CD8+ and fairly uncommon in peripheral blood.

Preparation of TCR beta libraries was done by quantitative 5'-RACE with molecular barcodes. TCRdb re-called the 5' RACE reads through MiXCR, storing one row per CDR3 protein. The sample yields almost 250,000 distinct CDR3 sequences, approximately 30% seen once. This clonotype showed up just a few times. Antigen: not known. Sequencing was done on a sample of blood, either unsorted or a sorted T cell fraction (not recorded which). The chain recombines TRBV7-2 with TRBJ2-5; D remains ambiguous. This clonotype was sampled from a male donor with ankylosing spondylitis or in good health (not recorded which). The CDR3 is CASSLAGLGTQYF. The CDR3 region has the DNA TGTGCCAGCAGCTTAGCTGGGTTGGGGACCCAGTACTTC. Based on the CDR3 plus reference TRBV7-2 and TRBJ2-5, the full variable domain is GAGVSQSPSNKVTEKGKDVELRCDPISGHTALYWYRQSLGQGLEFLIYFQGNSAPDKSGLPSDRFSAERTGGSVSTLTIQRTQQEDSAVYLCASSLAGLGTQYFGPGTRLLVL.